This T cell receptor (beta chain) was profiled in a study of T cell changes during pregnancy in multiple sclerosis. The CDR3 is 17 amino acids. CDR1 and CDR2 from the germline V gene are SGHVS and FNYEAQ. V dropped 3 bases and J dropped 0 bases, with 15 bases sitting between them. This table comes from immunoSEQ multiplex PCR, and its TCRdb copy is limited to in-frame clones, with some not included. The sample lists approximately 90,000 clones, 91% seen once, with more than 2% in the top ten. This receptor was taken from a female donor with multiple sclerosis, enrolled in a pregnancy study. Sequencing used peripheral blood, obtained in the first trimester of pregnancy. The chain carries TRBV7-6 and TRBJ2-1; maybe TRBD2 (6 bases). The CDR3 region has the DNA TGTGCCAGCAGCTTCTCGGGCGGGACCCCCTCCTACAATGAGCAGTTCTTC. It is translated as CASSFSGGTPSYNEQFF.